Sequencing of this T cell receptor (beta chain) was carried out in a study of blood T cell repertoires in COVID-19 (dated by TCRdb to about 2020). A note on the overall study: Samples covering the acute and convalescent phases of COVID-19 were provided by collaborators in the United States, Italy and Spain. Where available, HLA class I and class II types were obtained from metadata supplied by the sample provider rather than from assay-based typing. A freely available public database, intended as a resource for researchers studying the immune response to SARS-CoV-2, is where the repertoires were released. The sample metadata nearly always contained a de-identified subject ID, COVID-19 status, age in years and sex. The dataset comprised deeply sampled blood TCRbeta repertoires from subjects exposed to, actively infected with, or recovered from COVID-19. Samples came from the ongoing ImmuneRACE study (first 160 participants) plus 1,254 subjects from 6 global collaborators. The material from the prospective study consisted of cDNA or gDNA derived from T cells, B-cell-depleted T cells, or PBMCs. The investigation overall reported the following: Clinical and demographic metadata were provided uncurated, with the amount varying by source and participant.

The immunoSEQ Assay, a bias-controlled multiplex PCR, was used to amplify TCRbeta CDR3 regions from genomic DNA. As for how the authors treated the data: The number of nucleated cells in each sample was estimated from the amplification of reference gene primers within the assay. Sequence reads were collapsed and filtered to measure the absolute abundance of every unique TCRbeta CDR3 rearrangement. For each sample, productive Simpson clonality was calculated by taking the square root of Simpson's diversity index across productive rearrangements. Here the immuneACCESS table is served through TCRdb, limited to in-frame sequences with V and J called. Missing clones are a known gap in these copies; in checked studies unresolved V genes cover under half, and the rest lacks a known reason. That table gives V, J and clone size, and the DNA gave D and trimming. The sample table shows roughly 250,000 clones, and 84% are seen once. The ten largest clones represent 4% to 4.5% of the sample.

V is pared back by 0 bases and J by 5 bases, with 5 bases lying between the germline termini. The CDR1 and CDR2 encoded by the germline V gene are SGHRS and YFSETQ. The CDR3 spans 12 residues, from the cysteine through the phenylalanine. Only the CDR3 portion is preserved as DNA: 36 bases, with reading frame beginning at the first base. Collaborating institutions collected whole blood in K2EDTA tubes following their own protocols. For TCRbeta analysis, collaborators shipped samples as frozen whole blood, isolated PBMCs, or DNA extracted from either of those sample types. As concerns this clone: The antigen it recognizes is unknown. No base quality values were provided; no much bigger clone lies one nucleotide off.

The V gene is TRBV5-1 and the J gene is TRBJ1-1; no confident D gene assignment can be made. The source material was peripheral blood. The source is a man aged 50 to 59 with acute or convalescent COVID-19. The nucleotides read TGCGCCAGCAGCTTGGGTCAAACTGAAGCTTTCTTT. Translated, this gives CASSLGQTEAFF. The CDR3 plus the reference TRBV5-1 and TRBJ1-1 genes for the other parts give the full variable domain: KAGVTQTPRYLIKTRGQQVTLSCSPISGHRSVSWYQQTPGQGLQFLFEYFSETQRNKGNFPGRFSGRQFSNSRSEMNVSTLELGDSALYLCASSLGQTEAFFGQGTRLTVV.